This TCR beta chain comes out of a study of blood T cells in healthy people across ages. In the study overall: Capturing about one barcoded beta molecule per two T cells was achieved by template switching.

A second roughly 7 to 11 cycle PCR used barcoded and J-beta primers. TCRdb re-analysed the 5' RACE reads in MiXCR, keeping a single row per CDR3 protein. The table lists almost 800,000 distinct CDR3 sequences, 55% to 75% of them singletons. This clonotype has a handful of counts. Its antigen is not identified. The CDR3 runs to 12 residues. Between the trimmed V and J ends, which lost 5 bases and 9 bases, there was a span of 11 bases. General study results and limits: Whereas aged donors had fewer naive CD4+ cells, long-lived donors had more of them and higher diversity.

Russia was home to the donors, healthy Caucasian individuals aged about 6 to 100. Around 9 milliliters of peripheral blood were drawn from each donor into EDTA-treated tubes. The V gene is TRBV12-3 or TRBV12-4, the J gene TRBJ2-1; D is undetermined. The sequencing input was blood. This TCR derives from a man aged 30 to 39 in good health. In DNA form, the CDR3 reads TGTGCCAGCAGTGGTCTTTCGAGTGAGCAGTTCTTC. It translates to CASSGLSSEQFF.